The T cell receptor (beta chain) described here comes from a study of blood T cell repertoires in COVID-19. As for the study in general: T cells, B-cell-depleted T cells, or PBMCs supplied cDNA or gDNA.

Individuals aged about 18 to 90 years were recruited from about two dozen US areas. Libraries were prepared by immunoSEQ multiplex PCR; TCRdb keeps only in-frame clonotypes and omits some of them. The sample carries 200,000 or so clones, roughly 90% recorded once. The CDR3 is made up of 14 amino acids. V lost 3 bases, J lost 1 base, and 2 bases stayed unmatched. Per germline, CDR1 SNHLY and CDR2 FYNNEI. The gene calls are TRBV2 and TRBJ1-1, with 7 nucleotides matching TRBD1. Sequenced input: PBMCs or T cells enriched from blood (not recorded which). The sequence was obtained from a woman aged 25-40 years who had recovered from COVID-19. The CDR3 DNA is TGTGCCAGCAGTGAGGGACAGCCGAACACTGAAGCTTTCTTT. Protein sequence: CASSEGQPNTEAFF.